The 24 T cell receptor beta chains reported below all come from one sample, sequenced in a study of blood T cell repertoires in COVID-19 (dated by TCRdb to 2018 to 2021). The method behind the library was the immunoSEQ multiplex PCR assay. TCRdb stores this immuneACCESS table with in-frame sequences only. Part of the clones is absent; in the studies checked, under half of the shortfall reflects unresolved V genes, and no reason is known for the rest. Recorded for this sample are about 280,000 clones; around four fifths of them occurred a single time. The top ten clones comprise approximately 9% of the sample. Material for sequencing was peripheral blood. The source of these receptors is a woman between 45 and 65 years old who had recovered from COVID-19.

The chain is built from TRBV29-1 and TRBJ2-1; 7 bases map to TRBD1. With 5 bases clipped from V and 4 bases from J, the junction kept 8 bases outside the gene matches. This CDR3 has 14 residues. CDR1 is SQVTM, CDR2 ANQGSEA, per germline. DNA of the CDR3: TGCAGCGTTTCAGGGGACAGTAGATACAATGAGCAGTTCTTC. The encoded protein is CSVSGDSRYNEQFF.

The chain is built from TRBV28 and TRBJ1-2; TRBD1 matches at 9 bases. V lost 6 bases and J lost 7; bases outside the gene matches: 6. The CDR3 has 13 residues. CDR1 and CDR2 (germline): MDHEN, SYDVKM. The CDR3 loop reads CASRRTGAGGYTF. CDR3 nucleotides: TGTGCCAGCAGAAGGACAGGGGCAGGTGGCTACACCTTC.

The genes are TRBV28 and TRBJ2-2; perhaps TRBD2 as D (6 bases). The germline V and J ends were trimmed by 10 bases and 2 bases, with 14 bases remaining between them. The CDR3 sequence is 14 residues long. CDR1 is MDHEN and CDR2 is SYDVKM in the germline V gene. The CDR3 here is CATQGGRNTGELFF. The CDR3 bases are TGTGCCACCCAGGGAGGCAGAAACACCGGGGAGCTGTTTTTT.

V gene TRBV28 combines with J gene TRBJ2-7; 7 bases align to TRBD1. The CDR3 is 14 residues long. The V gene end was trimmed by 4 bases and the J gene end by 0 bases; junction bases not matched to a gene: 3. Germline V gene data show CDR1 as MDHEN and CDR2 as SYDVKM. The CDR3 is CASSSRDSSYEQYF. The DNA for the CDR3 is TGTGCCAGCAGTTCCCGGGACAGCTCCTACGAGCAGTACTTC.

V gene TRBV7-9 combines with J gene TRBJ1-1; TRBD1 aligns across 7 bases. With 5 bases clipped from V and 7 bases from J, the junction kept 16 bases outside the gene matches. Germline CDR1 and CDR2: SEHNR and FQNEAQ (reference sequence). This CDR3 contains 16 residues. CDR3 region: CASSHRNIEGASEAFF. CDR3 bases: TGTGCCAGCAGCCACCGAAACATCGAGGGGGCGAGTGAAGCTTTCTTT. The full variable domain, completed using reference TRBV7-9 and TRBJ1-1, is DTGVSQNPRHKITKRGQNVTFRCDPISEHNRLYWYRQTLGQGPEFLTYFQNEAQLEKSRLLSDRFSAERPKGSFSTLEIQRTEQGDSAMYLCASSHRNIEGASEAFFGQGTRLTVV.

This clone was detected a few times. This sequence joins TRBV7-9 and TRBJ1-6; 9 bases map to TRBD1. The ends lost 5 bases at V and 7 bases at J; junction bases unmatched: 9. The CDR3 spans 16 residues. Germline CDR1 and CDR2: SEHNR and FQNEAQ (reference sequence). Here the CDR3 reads CASSVPGTGKNSPLHF. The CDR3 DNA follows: TGTGCCAGCAGCGTACCTGGGACAGGGAAAAATTCACCCCTCCACTTT.

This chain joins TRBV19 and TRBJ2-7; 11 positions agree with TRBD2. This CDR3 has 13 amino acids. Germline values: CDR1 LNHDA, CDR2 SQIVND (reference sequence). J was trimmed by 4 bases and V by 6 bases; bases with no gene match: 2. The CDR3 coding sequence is TGTGCCAGTAGGGCTAGCGGGAGGTACGAGCAGTACTTC. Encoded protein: CASRASGRYEQYF.

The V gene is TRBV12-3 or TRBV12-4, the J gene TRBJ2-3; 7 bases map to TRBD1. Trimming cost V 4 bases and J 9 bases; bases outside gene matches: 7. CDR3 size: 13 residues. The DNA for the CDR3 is TGTGCCAGCAGTTCGCCGGGACAGATCACGCAGTATTTT. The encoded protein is CASSSPGQITQYF.

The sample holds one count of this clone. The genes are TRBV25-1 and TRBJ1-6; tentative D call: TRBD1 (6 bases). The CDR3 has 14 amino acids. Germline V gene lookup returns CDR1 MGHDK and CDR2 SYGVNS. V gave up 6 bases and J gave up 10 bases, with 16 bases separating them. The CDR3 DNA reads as TGTGCCAGCAGACAGGGTTTGAGTTCGTCACCCCTCCACTTT. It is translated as CASRQGLSSSPLHF.

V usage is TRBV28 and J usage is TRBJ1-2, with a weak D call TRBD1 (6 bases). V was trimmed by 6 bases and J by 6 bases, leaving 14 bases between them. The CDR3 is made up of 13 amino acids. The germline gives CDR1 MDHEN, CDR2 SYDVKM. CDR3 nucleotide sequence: TGTGCCAGCAGGGAATCCGGGACAAATGGCTACACCTTC. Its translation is CASRESGTNGYTF.

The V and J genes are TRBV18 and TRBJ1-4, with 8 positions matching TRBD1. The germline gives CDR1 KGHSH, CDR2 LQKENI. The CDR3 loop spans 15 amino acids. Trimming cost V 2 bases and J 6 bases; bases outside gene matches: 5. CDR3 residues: CASSPSTGAYEKLFF. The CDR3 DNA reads TGTGCCAGCTCACCATCGACAGGGGCTTATGAAAAACTGTTTTTT.

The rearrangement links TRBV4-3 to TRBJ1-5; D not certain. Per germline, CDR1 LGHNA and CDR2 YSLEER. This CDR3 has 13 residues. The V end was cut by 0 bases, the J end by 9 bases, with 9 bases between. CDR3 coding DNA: TGCGCCAGCAGCCAAGACGTATTTCGGCCCCAGCATTTT. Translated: CASSQDVFRPQHF.

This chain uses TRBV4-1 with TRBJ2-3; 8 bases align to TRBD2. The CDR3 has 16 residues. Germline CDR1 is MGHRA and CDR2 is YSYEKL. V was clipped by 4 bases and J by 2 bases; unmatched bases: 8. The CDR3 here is CASSPGGRGNTDTQYF. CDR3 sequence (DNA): TGCGCCAGCAGCCCGGGGGGGCGTGGGAACACAGATACGCAGTATTTT.

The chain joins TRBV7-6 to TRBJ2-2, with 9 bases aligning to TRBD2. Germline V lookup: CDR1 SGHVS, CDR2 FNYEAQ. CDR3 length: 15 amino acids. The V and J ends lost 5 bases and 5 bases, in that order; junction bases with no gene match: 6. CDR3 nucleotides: TGTGCCAGCAGCCGCGGGGGGGCGGGGACCGGGGAGCTGTTTTTT. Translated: CASSRGGAGTGELFF.

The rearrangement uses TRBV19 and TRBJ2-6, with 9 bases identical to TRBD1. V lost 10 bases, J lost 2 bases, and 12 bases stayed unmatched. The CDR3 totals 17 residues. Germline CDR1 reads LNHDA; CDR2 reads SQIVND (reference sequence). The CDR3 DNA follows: TGTGCCACCCAATCGGGACAGGGTGTCCCTGGGGCCAACGTCCTGACTTTC. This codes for CATQSGQGVPGANVLTF.

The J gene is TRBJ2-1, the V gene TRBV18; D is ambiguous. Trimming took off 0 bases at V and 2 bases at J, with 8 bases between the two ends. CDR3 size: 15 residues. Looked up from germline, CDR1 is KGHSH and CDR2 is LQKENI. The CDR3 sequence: CASSPPLSTYNEQFF. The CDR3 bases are TGTGCCAGCTCACCACCGCTCTCTACCTACAATGAGCAGTTCTTC. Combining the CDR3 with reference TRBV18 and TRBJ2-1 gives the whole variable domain NAGVMQNPRHLVRRRGQEARLRCSPMKGHSHVYWYRQLPEEGLKFMVYLQKENIIDESGMPKERFSAEFPKEGPSILRIQQVVRGDSAAYFCASSPPLSTYNEQFFGPGTRLTVL.

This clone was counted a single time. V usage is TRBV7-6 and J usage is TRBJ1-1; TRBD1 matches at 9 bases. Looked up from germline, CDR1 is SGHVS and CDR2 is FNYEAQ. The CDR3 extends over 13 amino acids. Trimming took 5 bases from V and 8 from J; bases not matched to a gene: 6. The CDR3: CASSAGTGREAFF. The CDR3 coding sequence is TGTGCCAGCAGCGCCGGGACAGGGAGGGAAGCTTTCTTT.

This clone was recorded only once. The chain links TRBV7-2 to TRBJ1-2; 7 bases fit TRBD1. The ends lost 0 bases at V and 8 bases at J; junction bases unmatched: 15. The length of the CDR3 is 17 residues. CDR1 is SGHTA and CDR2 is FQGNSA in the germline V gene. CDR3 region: CASSLAQPGQDSVGYTF. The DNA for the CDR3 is TGTGCCAGCAGCTTAGCACAACCCGGACAGGATTCCGTCGGCTACACCTTC.

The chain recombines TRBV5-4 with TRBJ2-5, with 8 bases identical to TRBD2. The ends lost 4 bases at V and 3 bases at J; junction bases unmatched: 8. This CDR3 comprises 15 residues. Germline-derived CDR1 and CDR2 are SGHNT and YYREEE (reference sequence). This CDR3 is CASSLPGLGKETQYF. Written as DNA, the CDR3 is TGTGCCAGCAGCCTACCGGGACTAGGTAAAGAGACCCAGTACTTC.

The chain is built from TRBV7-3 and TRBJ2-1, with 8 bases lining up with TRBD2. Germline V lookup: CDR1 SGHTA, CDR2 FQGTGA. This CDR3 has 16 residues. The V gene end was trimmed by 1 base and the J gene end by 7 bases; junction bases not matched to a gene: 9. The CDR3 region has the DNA TGTGCCAGCAGCTTAAGGTTGGGACTAGGTCGGAATGAGCAGTTCTTC. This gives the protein CASSLRLGLGRNEQFF. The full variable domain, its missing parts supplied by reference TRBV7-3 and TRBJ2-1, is GAGVSQTPSNKVTEKGKYVELRCDPISGHTALYWYRQSLGQGPEFLIYFQGTGAADDSGLPNDRFFAVRPEGSVSTLKIQRTERGDSAVYLCASSLRLGLGRNEQFFGPGTRLTVL.

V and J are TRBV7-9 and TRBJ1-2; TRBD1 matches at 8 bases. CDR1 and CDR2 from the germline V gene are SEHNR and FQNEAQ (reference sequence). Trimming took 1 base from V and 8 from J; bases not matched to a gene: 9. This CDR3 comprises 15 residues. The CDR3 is CASSLGQGASFGYTF. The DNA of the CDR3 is TGTGCCAGCAGCTTAGGTCAGGGGGCTTCTTTCGGCTACACCTTC.

The CDR3 protein is CASRAGTGVYEQYF. The DNA for the CDR3 is TGTGCCAGCAGGGCCGGGACAGGCGTCTACGAGCAGTACTTC. The genes are TRBV2 and TRBJ2-7; TRBD1 matches 8 bases. This CDR3 spans 14 amino acids. Germline trimming cut 6 bases from V and 3 bases from J; bases unmatched to any gene: 7. Per germline, CDR1 SNHLY and CDR2 FYNNEI.

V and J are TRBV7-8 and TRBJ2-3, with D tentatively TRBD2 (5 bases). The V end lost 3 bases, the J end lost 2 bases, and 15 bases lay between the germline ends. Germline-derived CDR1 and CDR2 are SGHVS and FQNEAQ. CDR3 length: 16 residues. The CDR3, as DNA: TGTGCCAGCAGCTTGGTTGCGGGCAGGTACACAGATACGCAGTATTTT. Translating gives CASSLVAGRYTDTQYF.

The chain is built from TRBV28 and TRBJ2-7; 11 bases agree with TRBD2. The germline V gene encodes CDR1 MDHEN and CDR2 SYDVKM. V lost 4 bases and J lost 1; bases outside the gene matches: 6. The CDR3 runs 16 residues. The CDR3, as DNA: TGTGCCAGCAGTTCTCCGGGACTAGCGGCTTCCTACGAGCAGTACTTC. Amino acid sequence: CASSSPGLAASYEQYF.